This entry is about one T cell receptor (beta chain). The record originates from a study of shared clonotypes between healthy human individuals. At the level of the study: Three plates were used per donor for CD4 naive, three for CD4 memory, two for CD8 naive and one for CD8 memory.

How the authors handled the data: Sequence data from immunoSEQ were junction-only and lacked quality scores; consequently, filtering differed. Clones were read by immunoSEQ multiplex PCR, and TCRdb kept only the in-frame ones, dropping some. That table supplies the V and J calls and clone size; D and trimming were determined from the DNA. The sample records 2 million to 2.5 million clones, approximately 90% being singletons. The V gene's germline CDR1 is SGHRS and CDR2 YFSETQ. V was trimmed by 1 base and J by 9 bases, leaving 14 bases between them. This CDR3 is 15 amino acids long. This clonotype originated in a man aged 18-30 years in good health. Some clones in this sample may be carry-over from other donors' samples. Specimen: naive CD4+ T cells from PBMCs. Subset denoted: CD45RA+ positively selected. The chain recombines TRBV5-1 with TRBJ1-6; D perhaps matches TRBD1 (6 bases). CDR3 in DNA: TGCGCCAGCAGCTTGACAGGGAATTTAGGTTCACCCCTCCACTTT. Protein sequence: CASSLTGNLGSPLHF.